These 23 T cell receptor beta chains share one sample of origin, sequenced in a study of T cell repertoires in cytomegalovirus infection. Each CDR3 protein is one row after TCRdb ran MiXCR on the reads. Among 150,000 to 200,000 distinct CDR3 sequences, more than 9% were seen once, and the ten largest hold 4.6%. The material sequenced was PBMCs. The receptor source for this set is a human donor in good health (CMV status not recorded). Some clones in this sample may be carry-over from other donors' samples.

This clonotype was detected ten times or more. DNA for the CDR3: TGTGCCAGCAGCTTTGGAATCGCTGAAGCTTTCTTT. Translated: CASSFGIAEAFF. The chain links TRBV7-6 to TRBJ1-1; D is uncertain. Trimming took 3 bases from V and 6 from J, leaving 8 bases between them. Germline V gene lookup returns CDR1 SGHVS and CDR2 FNYEAQ. The CDR3 is made up of 12 amino acids.

At least ten counts were recorded for this clonotype. The CDR3 nucleotides are TGTGCCAGCAGTCCGGGACTAGCGGGCCGTGCCCAAGAGACCCAGTACTTC. Residues: CASSPGLAGRAQETQYF. The rearrangement joins TRBV12-3 or TRBV12-4 to TRBJ2-5, with TRBD2 identical over 12 bases. The ends lost 5 bases at V and 1 base at J; junction bases unmatched: 8. CDR3 length equals 17 residues.

This clonotype was picked up many times. V is TRBV7-2 and J is TRBJ1-2; 7 positions match TRBD1. The CDR3 runs 16 residues. J was trimmed by 4 bases and V by 5 bases; bases with no gene match: 13. In germline, CDR1 is SGHTA, CDR2 FQGNSA. The CDR3 DNA follows: TGTGCCAGCAGCCGTAGGACAGGCGACACTTCCTATGGCTACACCTTC. The encoded protein is CASSRRTGDTSYGYTF.

This clonotype was found many times. V gene TRBV28 combines with J gene TRBJ1-1; D is perhaps TRBD1 (6 bases). The ends were cut back, 7 bases at V and 4 bases at J, with 16 bases in the middle. Germline V gives CDR1 MDHEN, CDR2 SYDVKM. The CDR3 contains 14 residues. The CDR3 nucleotides read TGTGCCAGCACTAAAAGGAGGGGGGCCACTGAAGCTTTCTTT. Encoded protein: CASTKRRGATEAFF. Filled out from reference TRBV28 and TRBJ1-1, the complete variable domain reads DVKVTQSSRYLVKRTGEKVFLECVQDMDHENMFWYRQDPGLGLRLIYFSYDVKMKEKGDIPEGYSVSREKKERFSLILESASTNQTSMYLCASTKRRGATEAFFGQGTRLTVV.

The chain recombines TRBV9 with TRBJ2-7; 10 nucleotides match TRBD1. Germline values: CDR1 SGDLS, CDR2 YYNGEE. Trimming removed 3 bases from V and 6 bases from J; junction bases left unmatched: 6. This CDR3 is built from 14 residues. CDR3: CASSGGTGAGEQYF. In DNA form, the CDR3 reads TGTGCCAGCAGCGGCGGGACAGGGGCAGGCGAGCAGTACTTC.

The rearrangement uses TRBV28 and TRBJ1-2; D is unclear. Per germline, CDR1 MDHEN and CDR2 SYDVKM. V lost 4 bases, J lost 3 bases, and 12 bases lay in between. CDR3 size: 14 residues. CDR3 nucleotides: TGTGCCAGCAGTTCCTGGGGTCGGGACTATGGCTACACCTTC. Residues: CASSSWGRDYGYTF.

This clonotype was counted many times. The rearrangement uses TRBV7-2 and TRBJ2-7; the match to TRBD1 covers 7 bases. V shed 0 bases, J shed 1 base, and the junction held 0 bases outside the gene matches. The CDR3 runs 14 residues. Germline CDR1 SGHTA, CDR2 FQGNSA. The CDR3 loop is CASSLARGSYEQYF. CDR3 DNA: TGTGCCAGCAGCTTAGCCAGGGGGTCCTACGAGCAGTACTTC.

This clonotype was observed many times. The J gene is TRBJ2-7, the V gene TRBV7-2; possibly TRBD1 or TRBD2 for D (5 bases each). CDR3 length equals 15 residues. Germline V gene sequence: CDR1 SGHTA, CDR2 FQGNSA. With 4 bases removed from V and 0 bases from J, the gap between germline ends came to 13 bases. The CDR3 DNA is TGTGCCAGCAGCTACCAGTCCGGGACCTCCTACGAGCAGTACTTC. The encoded protein is CASSYQSGTSYEQYF.

This rearrangement joins TRBV5-6 to TRBJ2-7, with a weak D call TRBD2 (5 bases). Germline V gives CDR1 SGHDT, CDR2 YYEEEE. Trimming left V 1 base short and J 5 bases short, with 13 bases between. The CDR3 consists of 14 residues. The CDR3 coding sequence is TGTGCCAGCAGCTTGATATCTAGCACCCACGAGCAGTACTTC. Protein product: CASSLISSTHEQYF.

This clonotype was counted between two and nine times. The chain couples TRBV20-1 to TRBJ2-5, with TRBD2 matching 8 bases. Germline loops: CDR1 DFQATT, CDR2 SNEGSKA (reference sequence). The CDR3 runs 13 residues. The V and J ends lost 6 bases and 3 bases, in that order; junction bases with no gene match: 6. The CDR3 spells CSATLAGEETQYF. The CDR3 DNA reads TGCAGTGCGACTCTAGCGGGCGAAGAGACCCAGTACTTC.

This clonotype has at least ten counts. This chain connects TRBV28 to TRBJ1-1; 10 bases are a match to TRBD1. The CDR3 consists of 17 residues. Germline V gene sequence: CDR1 MDHEN, CDR2 SYDVKM. V shed 8 bases, J shed 5 bases, and the junction held 17 bases outside the gene matches. Written as DNA, the CDR3 is TGTGCCAGCTTGGATCCCCGGGGACAGGGGAGGAGGACTGAAGCTTTCTTT. This encodes CASLDPRGQGRRTEAFF.

This clonotype turned up a few times. The chain carries TRBV6-6 and TRBJ2-1; 7 bases are shared with TRBD2. V shed 8 bases and J 9 bases; nucleotides not matched to a gene: 10. The CDR3 has 13 residues. Germline V gives CDR1 MNHNY, CDR2 SVGAGI (reference sequence). This CDR3 is CASFYREASEQFF. CDR3 sequence (DNA): TGTGCCAGCTTCTATCGGGAGGCGTCTGAGCAGTTCTTC.

In this sample, this clonotype turned up many times. V and J are TRBV20-1 and TRBJ2-6; the D is unclear. Per the germline V gene, CDR1 is DFQATT and CDR2 is SNEGSKA (reference sequence). Trimming shortened V by 8 bases and J by 1 base, and 9 bases separated the two germline ends. The CDR3 has 13 amino acids. The CDR3 DNA is TGCAGTATACCGGATTCTGGGGCCAACGTCCTGACTTTC. Its protein product is CSIPDSGANVLTF.

A few counts support this clonotype. The chain uses TRBV19 and TRBJ2-1, with 9 nucleotides matching TRBD2. From germline, CDR1 is LNHDA and CDR2 SQIVND (reference sequence). This CDR3 contains 13 residues. DNA for the CDR3: TGTGCGACACTAGCGGGCGAGTACAATGAGCAGTTCTTC. Its protein product is CATLAGEYNEQFF.

Many counts were recorded for this clonotype. The genes are TRBV27 and TRBJ2-1; D perhaps matches TRBD2 (5 bases). The germline CDR1 and CDR2 sequences are MNHEY and SMNVEV (reference sequence). The V end was cut by 3 bases, the J end by 6 bases, with 15 bases between. This CDR3 spans 15 amino acids. The CDR3 spells CASSFLTSRGNEQFF. Here the CDR3 DNA reads TGTGCCAGCAGTTTTTTAACCAGCCGGGGCAATGAGCAGTTCTTC.

V is TRBV28 and J is TRBJ1-1; D call uncertain. The CDR3 contains 15 residues. Germline lookup yields CDR1 MDHEN and CDR2 SYDVKM. The V end lost 3 bases, the J end lost 2 bases, and 13 bases lay between the germline ends. The CDR3 nucleotides are TGTGCCAGCAGTTTTGCCCCGGGCCGCAACACTGAAGCTTTCTTT. It is translated as CASSFAPGRNTEAFF.

This clonotype was seen more than once but under ten times. A much larger clone differs by one base, so this may be a read error. This chain uses TRBV7-2 with TRBJ2-7, with a weak D call TRBD1 (6 bases). Germline-derived CDR1 and CDR2 are SGHTA and FQGNSA. The length of the CDR3 is 14 residues. The CDR3 region has the DNA TGTGCCAGCAACTTAAACAGGGTGAACTACGAGCAGTACTTC. Translated: CASNLNRVNYEQYF. Drawing the rest from reference TRBV7-2 and TRBJ2-7, the complete variable domain is GAGVSQSPSNKVTEKGKDVELRCDPISGHTALYWYRQSLGQGLEFLIYFQGNSAPDKSGLPSDRFSAERTGGSVSTLTIQRTQQEDSAVYLCASNLNRVNYEQYFGPGTRLTVT.

The V and J genes are TRBV5-6 and TRBJ1-1; 7 bases are shared with TRBD1. V trimming: 5 bases; J trimming: 1 base; junction bases outside the gene matches: 8. This CDR3 comprises 15 residues. CDR1 is SGHDT and CDR2 is YYEEEE in the germline V gene. CDR3 loop: CASSSTGAGNTEAFF. The CDR3 DNA sequence: TGTGCCAGCAGTTCTACAGGGGCAGGGAACACTGAAGCTTTCTTT.

This clonotype was recorded at least ten times. V usage is TRBV7-2 and J usage is TRBJ2-7, with 8 bases fitting TRBD2. CDR3 length: 14 residues. Germline V gives CDR1 SGHTA, CDR2 FQGNSA. After removal of 1 base from V and 6 bases from J, the junction contained 5 bases not matched to a gene. CDR3 amino acids: CASSLVRLAPEQYF. CDR3 sequence (DNA): TGTGCCAGCAGCTTAGTCCGACTAGCGCCCGAGCAGTACTTC.

This clonotype was detected a few times. The chain uses TRBV9 and TRBJ2-3, with no clear D. V lost 0 bases and J 0 bases, leaving 5 bases between the germline ends. CDR1 is SGDLS, CDR2 YYNGEE, per germline. The CDR3 has 14 amino acids. The CDR3 loop reads CASSVAASTDTQYF. The CDR3 nucleotides read TGTGCCAGCAGCGTAGCAGCTAGCACAGATACGCAGTATTTT.

CDR3 amino acids: CASSLVWGDRELRTEAFF. For the CDR3, the DNA is TGTGCCAGCAGTTTAGTTTGGGGGGACAGGGAATTGAGGACTGAAGCTTTCTTT. The chain links TRBV12-3 or TRBV12-4 to TRBJ1-1; 9 bases match TRBD1. The CDR3 is 18 amino acids. V gave up 1 base and J gave up 5 bases; unmatched junction bases: 14.

This clonotype was counted at least ten times. The chain links TRBV28 to TRBJ1-4, with D hard to call. CDR1 and CDR2 (germline): MDHEN, SYDVKM. V lost 5 bases and J 0 bases, leaving 13 bases between the germline ends. The CDR3 has 16 residues. CDR3 sequence reads: CASSLRIDATNEKLFF. The CDR3 region has the DNA TGTGCCAGCAGTCTAAGAATCGATGCAACTAATGAAAAACTGTTTTTT.

Ten or more counts support this clonotype. The chain joins TRBV6-1 to TRBJ2-1; D might be TRBD2 (7 bases). This CDR3 is built from 17 residues. The V end lost 2 bases, the J end lost 5 bases, and 19 bases lay between the germline ends. Germline V CDR1 and CDR2: MNHNS, SASEGT. The DNA of the CDR3 is TGTGCCAGCAGTGAAATGGGTAGGGGGGGGAGCAACAATGAGCAGTTCTTC. Its protein product is CASSEMGRGGSNNEQFF.